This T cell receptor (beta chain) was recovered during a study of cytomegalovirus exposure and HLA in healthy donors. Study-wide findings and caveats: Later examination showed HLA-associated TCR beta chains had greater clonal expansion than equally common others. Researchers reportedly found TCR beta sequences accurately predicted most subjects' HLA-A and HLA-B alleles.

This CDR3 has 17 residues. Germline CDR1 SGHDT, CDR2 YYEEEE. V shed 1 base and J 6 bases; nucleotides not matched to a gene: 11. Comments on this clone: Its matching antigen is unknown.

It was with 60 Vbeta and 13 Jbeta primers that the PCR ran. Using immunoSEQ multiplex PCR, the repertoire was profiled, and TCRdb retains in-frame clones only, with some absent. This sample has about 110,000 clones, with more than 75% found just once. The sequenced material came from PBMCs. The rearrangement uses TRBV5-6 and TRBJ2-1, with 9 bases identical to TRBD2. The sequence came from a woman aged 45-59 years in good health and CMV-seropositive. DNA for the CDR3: TGTGCCAGCAGCTTGAGGGTAGGAGCGGGGGGCTCCAATGAGCAGTTCTTC. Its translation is CASSLRVGAGGSNEQFF.